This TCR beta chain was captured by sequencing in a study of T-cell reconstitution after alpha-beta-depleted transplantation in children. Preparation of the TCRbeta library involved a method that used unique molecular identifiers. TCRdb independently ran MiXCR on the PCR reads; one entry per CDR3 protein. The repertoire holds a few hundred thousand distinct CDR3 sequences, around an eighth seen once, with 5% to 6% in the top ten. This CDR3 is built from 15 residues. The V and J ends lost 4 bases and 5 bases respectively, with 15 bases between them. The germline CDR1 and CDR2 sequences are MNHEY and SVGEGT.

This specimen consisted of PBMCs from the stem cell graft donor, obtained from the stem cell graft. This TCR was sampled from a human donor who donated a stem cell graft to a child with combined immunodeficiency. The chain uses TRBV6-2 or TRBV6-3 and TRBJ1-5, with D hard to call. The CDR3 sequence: CASSSSLRGYQPQHF. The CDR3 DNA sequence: TGTGCCAGCAGTTCATCTCTTCGAGGTTATCAGCCCCAGCATTTT.